The present T cell receptor beta chain was sequenced within a study of T cells in Graves' hyperthyroidism and ophthalmopathy (dated by TCRdb to the late 2010s). In the study overall: Peripheral blood samples were taken at initial diagnosis, before any treatment was given. Prospective prediction of ophthalmopathy was tested in an independent validation cohort of 18 to 20 hyperthyroidism patients and roughly 16 patients who later progressed to ophthalmopathy. The approximately 100 discovery patients were divided at random into training and test sets in a 7:3 ratio. TCR Vbeta CDR3 sequencing of 120 to 150 peripheral blood samples (approximately 44 ophthalmopathy, 75 to 80 hyperthyroidism and some 17 progressor patients) is reported in the paper. Following sampling, methimazole starting at 30 mg daily was given to hyperthyroidism patients, and high-dose intravenous methylprednisolone was given to ophthalmopathy patients. To identify distinguishing TCR V-J signatures, a discovery cohort of about 95 patients was used, comprising 40 to 45 with Graves' ophthalmopathy and 57 with stable Graves' hyperthyroidism. Thyroid tissue and blood T-cell repertoires from roughly 6 Graves' hyperthyroidism patients were also compared in the study.

The TCR beta CDR3 regions were amplified from RNA transcripts. A first-round RT-PCR of the TCR CDR3 used the HTBI primer set with the Qiagen OneStep RT-PCR kit. The libraries were constructed in a second round of multiplex PCR and then size-selected and purified. The libraries were sequenced on an Illumina HiSeq2000 using paired-end 100 bp reads. The source study handled its data this way. SOAPnuke was used to process the raw data, throwing out any read that contained adapters or uncalled bases, had a mean Phred below 15, or lacked an exact constant-primer or identifier match. High-quality paired reads were merged using COPE v1.2.5, and each unique nucleotide sequence was defined as a clonotype. MiTCR v1.1 was used to align clonotypes to the IMGT TRBV, TRBD and TRBJ reference segments. The analysis was restricted to V-J combinations with a frequency above 0.0001, which together covered roughly 99% of the repertoires. A TCS score was defined as the ratio of F50 (clonal expansion) to E x V (chaos), with BLOSUM62-based TCRdist applied between CDR3 peptides within each V-J. Welch's t-statistics and random forest reduced some 510 V-J features to roughly 13, which were used in a naive Bayes classifier (R e1071). The public reads were reanalyzed by TCRdb: fastp trimming at Q25, MiXCR alignment, in-frame beta chains only. CDR3 protein sequences are deduplicated, and each keeps its most common genes and DNA. These V and J calls derive from TCRdb rather than the authors' analysis. The sample table lists 470,000 or so distinct CDR3 sequences, less than 25% of them with a count of one. The top ten clones comprise roughly 29% of the sample.

On the study overall, not on this receptor specifically: In validation, the model predicted progression to ophthalmopathy a median of about 5.9 months before onset, with roughly 70% sensitivity and more than 72% specificity. Ophthalmopathy was separated from stable hyperthyroidism by a 13 V-J signature model, with around 88% sensitivity and approximately 81% specificity obtained in cross-validation and 80%/75% obtained in testing. Most expanded thyroid clonotypes (frequency above 0.001) were also detected in blood, a finding suggesting that blood repertoires may reflect thyroid immune responses. Sample size was not statistically predetermined, and blinding of investigators to group allocation was not performed.

The sample holds many counts of this clonotype. The antigen it recognizes is unknown. Base qualities are not recorded, but no much larger clone differs from it by a single base. Including cysteine and phenylalanine, the CDR3 has 12 amino acids. The entry retains the CDR3 DNA only, 36 bases that are in frame from base 1. The germline V gene supplies CDR1 SGHRS and CDR2 YFSETQ. The germline ends are 8 bases apart after V is trimmed by 0 bases and J by 8 bases. Graves' hyperthyroidism was defined as stable when no progression to ophthalmopathy occurred over 18 months of follow-up. The hyperthyroidism patients were between 18 and 65 years old and newly diagnosed, with a disease duration of less than 2 months. Exclusion was applied to patients with uncontrolled infections, other autoimmune diseases, pregnancy or lactation. Diagnoses were based on clinical symptoms, serum thyroxine and TRAb, thyroid ultrasound and orbital computed tomography. Ficoll-Paque density gradient centrifugation was used to isolate PBMCs from around 9.1 ml of fresh peripheral blood. Total RNA was extracted using Trizol reagent, and RNA quality was assessed on an Agilent 2100 Bioanalyzer.

Rearrangement joined TRBV5-1 to TRBJ1-2, with an unclear D gene assignment. The receptor's source is a man aged 18 to 29 with Graves' hyperthyroidism. Sequencing input: blood. CDR3 region: CASSLDMKGYTF. The sequenced DNA is TGCGCCAGCAGCTTGGATATGAAGGGCTACACCTTC. The reference TRBV5-1 and TRBJ1-2 proteins fill in what lies around the CDR3, so the full variable domain reads KAGVTQTPRYLIKTRGQQVTLSCSPISGHRSVSWYQQTPGQGLQFLFEYFSETQRNKGNFPGRFSGRQFSNSRSEMNVSTLELGDSALYLCASSLDMKGYTFGSGTRLTVV.